This T cell receptor (beta chain) appears in the sequencing data of a study of OX40 agonist ivuxolimab in advanced cancers. The study's findings and limits: The average count of expanded clones was higher among CD8+ T cells than among CD4+.

Sequencing was performed with immunoSEQ multiplex PCR; in TCRdb, only in-frame clones are kept and a portion is missing. The top ten clones hold around 3.3% of a sample with under 25,000 clones, 75% to 85% of them seen once. The length of the CDR3 is 16 residues. Looked up from germline, CDR1 is SNHLY and CDR2 is FYNNEI. V shed 5 bases and J shed 7 bases, with 21 bases lying between them. Details on this clone: The antigen is not known.

The chain combines TRBV2 with TRBJ1-5; weak D call: TRBD1 (6 bases). The sequence derives from an adult with an advanced solid tumor such as melanoma, head and neck, liver or kidney cancer. The sequencing here drew on CD4+ or CD8+ T cells sorted from blood, taken in a trial of the OX40 agonist ivuxolimab. For the CDR3, the DNA is TGTGCCAGCAGTTTACTCTCGACAGGCCGGGGGCAGCCCCAGCATTTT. It codes for CASSLLSTGRGQPQHF.